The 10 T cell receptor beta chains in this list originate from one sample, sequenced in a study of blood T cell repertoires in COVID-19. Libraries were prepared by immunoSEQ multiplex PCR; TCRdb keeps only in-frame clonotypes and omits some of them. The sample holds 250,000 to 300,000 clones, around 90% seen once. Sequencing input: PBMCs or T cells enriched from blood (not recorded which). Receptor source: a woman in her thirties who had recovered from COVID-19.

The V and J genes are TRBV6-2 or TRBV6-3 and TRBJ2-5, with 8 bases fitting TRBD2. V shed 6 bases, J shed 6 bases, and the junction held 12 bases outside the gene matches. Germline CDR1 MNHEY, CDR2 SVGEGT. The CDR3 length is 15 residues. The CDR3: CASSLSAGGGKTQYF. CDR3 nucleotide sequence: TGTGCCAGCAGCCTCTCAGCCGGGGGGGGCAAGACCCAGTACTTC.

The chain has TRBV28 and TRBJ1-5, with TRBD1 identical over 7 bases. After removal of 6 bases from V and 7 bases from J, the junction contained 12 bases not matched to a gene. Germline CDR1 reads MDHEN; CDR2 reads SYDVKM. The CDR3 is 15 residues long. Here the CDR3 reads CASSSRDRDGQPQHF. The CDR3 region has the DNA TGTGCCAGCAGCAGTCGCGACAGGGATGGACAGCCCCAGCATTTT.

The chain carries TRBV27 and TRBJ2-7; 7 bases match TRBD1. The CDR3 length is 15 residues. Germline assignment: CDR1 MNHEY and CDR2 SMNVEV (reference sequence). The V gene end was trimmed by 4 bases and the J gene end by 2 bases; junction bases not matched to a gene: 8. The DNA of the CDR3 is TGTGCCAGCAGTTATACCGGGACAGAGACCTACGAGCAGTACTTC. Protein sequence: CASSYTGTETYEQYF.

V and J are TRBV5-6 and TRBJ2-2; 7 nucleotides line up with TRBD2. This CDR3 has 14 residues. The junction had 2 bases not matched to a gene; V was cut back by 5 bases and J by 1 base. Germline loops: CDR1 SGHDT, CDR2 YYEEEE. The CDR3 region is CASSTGGNTGELFF. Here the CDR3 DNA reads TGTGCCAGCAGTACGGGGGGGAACACCGGGGAGCTGTTTTTT.

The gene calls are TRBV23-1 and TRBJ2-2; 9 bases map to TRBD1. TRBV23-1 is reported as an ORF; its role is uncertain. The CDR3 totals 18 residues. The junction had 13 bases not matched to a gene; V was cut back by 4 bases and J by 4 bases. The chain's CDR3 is CASSREPAGQGITGELFF. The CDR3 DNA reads TGCGCCAGCAGTCGAGAGCCTGCGGGACAGGGAATCACCGGGGAGCTGTTTTTT.

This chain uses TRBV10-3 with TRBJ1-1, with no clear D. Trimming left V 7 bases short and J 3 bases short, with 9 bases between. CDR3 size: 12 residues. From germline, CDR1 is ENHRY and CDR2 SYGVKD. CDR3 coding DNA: TGTGCCATCACTCGAGATGACACTGAAGCTTTCTTT. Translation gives CAITRDDTEAFF.

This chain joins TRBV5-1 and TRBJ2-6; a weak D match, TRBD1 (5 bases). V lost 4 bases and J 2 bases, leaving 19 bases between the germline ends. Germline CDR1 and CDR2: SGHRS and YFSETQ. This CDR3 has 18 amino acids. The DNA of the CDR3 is TGCGCCAGCAGCCTAACCACCCTCGCAGGGACTGGGGCCAACGTCCTGACTTTC. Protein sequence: CASSLTTLAGTGANVLTF.

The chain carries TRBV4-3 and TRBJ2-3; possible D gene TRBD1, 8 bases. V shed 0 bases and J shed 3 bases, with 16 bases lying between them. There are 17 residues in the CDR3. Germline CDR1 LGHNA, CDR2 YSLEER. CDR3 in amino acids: CASSQDRTGRATDTQYF. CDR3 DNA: TGCGCCAGCAGCCAAGACCGGACAGGGAGGGCGACAGATACGCAGTATTTT.

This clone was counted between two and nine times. The CDR3 nucleotides read TGTGCCAGCAGCTTAGCATCCGGGACTGACAATCAGCCCCAGCATTTT. This translates into CASSLASGTDNQPQHF. The rearrangement joins TRBV7-9 to TRBJ1-5, with D perhaps matching TRBD1 (5 bases). The CDR3 runs to 16 residues. V lost 0 bases and J 3 bases, leaving 12 bases between the germline ends. Per the germline V gene, CDR1 is SEHNR and CDR2 is FQNEAQ (reference sequence).

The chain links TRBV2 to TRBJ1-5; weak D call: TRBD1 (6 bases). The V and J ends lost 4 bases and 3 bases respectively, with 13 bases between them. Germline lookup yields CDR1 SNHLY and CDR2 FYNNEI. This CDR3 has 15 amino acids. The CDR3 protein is CASSAGRDNNQPQHF. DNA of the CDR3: TGTGCCAGCAGTGCTGGGAGGGACAACAATCAGCCCCAGCATTTT.